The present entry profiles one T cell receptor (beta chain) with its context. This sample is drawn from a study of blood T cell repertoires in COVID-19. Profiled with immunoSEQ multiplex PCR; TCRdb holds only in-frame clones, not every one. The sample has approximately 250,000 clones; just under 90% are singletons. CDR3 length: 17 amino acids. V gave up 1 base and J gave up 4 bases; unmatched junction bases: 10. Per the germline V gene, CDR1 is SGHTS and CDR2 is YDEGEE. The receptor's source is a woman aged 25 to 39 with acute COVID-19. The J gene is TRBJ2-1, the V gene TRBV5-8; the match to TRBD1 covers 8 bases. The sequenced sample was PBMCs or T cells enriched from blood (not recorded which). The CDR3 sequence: CASSLMDRVVQYNEQFF. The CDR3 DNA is TGTGCCAGCAGCTTGATGGACAGGGTGGTCCAATACAATGAGCAGTTCTTC.